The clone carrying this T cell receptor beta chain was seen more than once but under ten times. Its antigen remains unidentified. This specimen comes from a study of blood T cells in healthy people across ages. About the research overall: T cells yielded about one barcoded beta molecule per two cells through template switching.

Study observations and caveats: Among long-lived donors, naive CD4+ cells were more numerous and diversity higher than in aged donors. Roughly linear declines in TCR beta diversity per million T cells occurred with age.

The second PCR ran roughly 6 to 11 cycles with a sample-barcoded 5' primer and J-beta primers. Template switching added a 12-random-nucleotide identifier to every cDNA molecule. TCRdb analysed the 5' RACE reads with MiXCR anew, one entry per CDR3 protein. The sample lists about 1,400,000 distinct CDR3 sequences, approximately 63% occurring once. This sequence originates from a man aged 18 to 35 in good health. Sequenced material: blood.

The CDR3 protein is CASSDVQGVPYEQYF. In DNA form, the CDR3 reads TGCGCCAGCAGCGACGTTCAGGGGGTTCCCTACGAGCAGTACTTC. The V gene is TRBV4-1, the J gene TRBJ2-7, with TRBD1 matching over 7 bases. CDR1 is MGHRA, CDR2 YSYEKL, per germline. V dropped 5 bases and J dropped 2; count of bases not matched to a gene: 9. The CDR3 runs 15 residues.